The 12 T cell receptor beta chains below were found in one sample sequenced in a study of blood T cell repertoires in COVID-19. The data were produced by immunoSEQ multiplex PCR, yet TCRdb's version contains in-frame clones alone and is incomplete. This table holds 250,000 to 300,000 clones, around 90% found once. Material: PBMCs or T cells enriched from blood (not recorded which). The receptor source for this set is a woman aged 30 to 39 who had recovered from COVID-19.

V usage is TRBV27 and J usage is TRBJ1-5, with D possibly being TRBD1 (5 bases). Deletions cut 6 bases from V and 0 bases from J, with 9 bases between. The CDR3 covers 14 residues. The germline V gene has CDR1 MNHEY and CDR2 SMNVEV (reference sequence). The CDR3 DNA is TGTGCCAGCAGGACAGCTAATAGCAATCAGCCCCAGCATTTT. The encoded protein is CASRTANSNQPQHF.

This clone was detected once. The V and J genes are TRBV29-1 and TRBJ1-2; 9 positions agree with TRBD1. V trimming: 7 bases; J trimming: 6 bases; junction bases outside the gene matches: 3. In germline, CDR1 is SQVTM, CDR2 ANQGSEA. CDR3 length: 11 residues. CDR3 residues: CSAQGAHGYTF. CDR3 sequence (DNA): TGCAGCGCACAGGGGGCGCATGGCTACACCTTC.

The chain has TRBV14 and TRBJ1-4, with no clear D. Germline CDR1 SGHDN, CDR2 FVKESK. Trimming removed 4 bases at V and 10 bases at J, with 13 bases between. The CDR3 covers 13 residues. CDR3 sequence reads: CASSLERVAKLFF. CDR3 sequence (DNA): TGTGCCAGCAGCCTAGAGAGGGTGGCAAAACTGTTTTTT.

This chain links TRBV19 with TRBJ2-3; 8 bases are shared with TRBD2. This CDR3 is 16 amino acids long. Trimming at V came to 6 bases and at J to 0 bases, leaving 8 bases not matched to a gene. Germline V gene data show CDR1 as LNHDA and CDR2 as SQIVND (reference sequence). The CDR3 DNA is TGTGCCAGTAGGTGGGCCGGCGGGGGGAGCACAGATACGCAGTATTTT. This codes for CASRWAGGGSTDTQYF.

The J gene is TRBJ2-1, the V gene TRBV7-3; a weak D match, TRBD1 (6 bases). Trimming left V 5 bases short and J 2 bases short, with 10 bases between. The CDR3 runs 14 residues. CDR1 and CDR2 (germline): SGHTA, FQGTGA. The CDR3 coding sequence is TGTGCCAGCAGCCCCGGGACAACCTACAATGAGCAGTTCTTC. Residues: CASSPGTTYNEQFF.

J is TRBJ2-2 and V is TRBV7-3; no firm D call. Germline CDR1 reads SGHTA; CDR2 reads FQGTGA. Trimming took off 1 base at V and 0 bases at J, with 9 bases between the two ends. There are 16 residues in the CDR3. DNA of the CDR3: TGTGCCAGCAGCTTAATAAGAACAGCGAACACCGGGGAGCTGTTTTTT. Translated: CASSLIRTANTGELFF.

The chain carries TRBV6-5 and TRBJ1-2; D is undetermined. In germline, CDR1 is MNHEY, CDR2 SVGAGI. Trimming pared 6 bases from V and 8 bases from J, leaving 13 bases between. This CDR3 spans 12 amino acids. The CDR3 protein is CASSPGPSGYTF. Here the CDR3 DNA reads TGTGCCAGCAGCCCCGGTCCGTCGGGCTACACCTTC.

Notes on this clone: Other DNA sequences in the same sample also yield this CDR3. The genes are TRBV28 and TRBJ2-7; possible D gene TRBD1, 6 bases. The V gene lost 6 bases and the J gene lost 4 bases, with 10 bases spanning the gap. Germline loops: CDR1 MDHEN, CDR2 SYDVKM. The CDR3 is made up of 12 amino acids. The CDR3 DNA is TGTGCCAGCAGCCTCAGGGGATACGAGCAGTACTTC. Its translation is CASSLRGYEQYF.

J is TRBJ1-5 and V is TRBV27, with 7 bases fitting TRBD1. The CDR3 runs 14 residues. The J segment lost 6 bases and the V segment lost 2 bases, leaving 4 bases of the junction unmatched. Germline V gene data show CDR1 as MNHEY and CDR2 as SMNVEV (reference sequence). The CDR3 DNA is TGTGCCAGCAGTTTACACAGGGGTGGTCAGCCCCAGCATTTT. The encoded protein is CASSLHRGGQPQHF.

J is TRBJ1-2 and V is TRBV11-1; possibly TRBD1 for D (5 bases). V was cut by 1 base and J by 7 bases, with 16 bases left in between. In germline, CDR1 is SGHAT, CDR2 FQDESV (reference sequence). This CDR3 spans 15 amino acids. The CDR3 region has the DNA TGTGCCAGCAGCTTAGAGTCGGAGGGGACGGCTGGCTACACCTTC. Translated, it gives CASSLESEGTAGYTF.

V gene TRBV28 combines with J gene TRBJ1-2, with TRBD1 matching 7 bases. This CDR3 is built from 14 residues. The junction had 10 bases not matched to a gene; V was cut back by 4 bases and J by 8 bases. CDR1 MDHEN and CDR2 SYDVKM come from the germline V gene. Here the CDR3 DNA reads TGTGCCAGCAGTTCACAGCTACAGGGGTGGGGCTACACCTTC. This translates into CASSSQLQGWGYTF.

This clone appeared a few times. This rearrangement joins TRBV6-4 to TRBJ1-2; D ambiguous. Germline CDR1 is MRHNA and CDR2 is SNTAGT. With 0 bases removed from V and 6 bases from J, the gap between germline ends came to 11 bases. CDR3 length: 14 residues. CDR3: CASSDSAEANGYTF. The CDR3 DNA sequence: TGTGCCAGCAGTGACTCGGCAGAGGCCAATGGCTACACCTTC.